A selection of T cell receptor beta chains follows, all from one sample in a study of cytomegalovirus exposure and HLA in healthy donors. Sequencing used immunoSEQ multiplex PCR; TCRdb keeps in-frame clones, though not all of them. The sample has about 160,000 clones, over 75% seen once. What was sequenced was PBMCs. The receptors stem from a man aged 40-49 years in good health and CMV-seronegative. Both conserved end residues are part of each CDR3. D genes are given only for firm matches. Only some rows state a clone size, as once, few, many or a class for expanded clones.

d_call: NA
clone_size: NA
j_call: TRBJ1-5
v_call: TRBV10-2
cdr3_aa: CASSELAAAVSNQPQHF
cdr3_nt: TGCGCCAGCAGTGAGCTGGCGGCAGCGGTTAGCAATCAGCCCCAGCATTTT

d_call: TRBD1
clone_size: once
j_call: TRBJ1-2
v_call: TRBV5-1
cdr3_aa: CASSLAFWGTDYGYTF
cdr3_nt: TGCGCCAGCAGCTTGGCGTTTTGGGGGACAGACTATGGCTACACCTTC

d_call: NA
clone_size: few
j_call: TRBJ2-1
v_call: TRBV7-6
cdr3_aa: CASSSSSLANYNEQFF
cdr3_nt: TGTGCCAGCAGCTCCAGTTCCTTAGCGAACTACAATGAGCAGTTCTTC

d_call: TRBD1
clone_size: NA
j_call: TRBJ1-2
v_call: TRBV4-3
cdr3_aa: CASSPSLQGATNYGYTF
cdr3_nt: TGCGCCAGCAGCCCCTCGCTACAGGGGGCGACTAACTATGGCTACACCTTC

d_call: NA
clone_size: NA
j_call: TRBJ2-1
v_call: TRBV15
cdr3_aa: CATSSGPLNEQFF
cdr3_nt: TGTGCCACCAGCAGTGGCCCTTTGAATGAGCAGTTCTTC

d_call: NA
clone_size: NA
j_call: TRBJ1-5
v_call: TRBV9
cdr3_aa: CASSPGGGSYSNQPQHF
cdr3_nt: TGTGCCAGCAGCCCTGGGGGAGGATCATATAGCAATCAGCCCCAGCATTTT

d_call: NA
clone_size: few
j_call: TRBJ1-1
v_call: TRBV5-6
cdr3_aa: CASTLGGMNTEAFF
cdr3_nt: TGTGCCAGCACCTTAGGGGGTATGAACACTGAAGCTTTCTTT

d_call: TRBD1
clone_size: NA
j_call: TRBJ2-1
v_call: TRBV25-1
cdr3_aa: CASSEWRTGYNEQFF
cdr3_nt: TGTGCCAGCAGTGAATGGAGGACAGGGTACAATGAGCAGTTCTTC

d_call: TRBD2
clone_size: NA
j_call: TRBJ2-7
v_call: TRBV5-1
cdr3_aa: CASSGTSGGVLYEQYF
cdr3_nt: TGCGCCAGCAGCGGGACTAGCGGGGGGGTGTTGTACGAGCAGTACTTC

d_call: NA
clone_size: NA
j_call: TRBJ2-7
v_call: TRBV6-6
cdr3_aa: CASSYPGTPYEQYF
cdr3_nt: TGTGCCAGCAGTTACCCAGGGACACCGTACGAGCAGTACTTC

d_call: NA
clone_size: NA
j_call: TRBJ2-1
v_call: TRBV4-3
cdr3_aa: CASSQARGGYNEQFF
cdr3_nt: TGCGCCAGCAGCCAAGCTAGGGGGGGTTACAATGAGCAGTTCTTC

d_call: NA
clone_size: few
j_call: TRBJ2-5
v_call: TRBV12-2
cdr3_aa: CASPTFLESGRTQETQYF
cdr3_nt: TGTGCAAGTCCCACCTTCCTAGAAAGCGGGAGAACACAAGAGACCCAGTACTTC

d_call: NA
clone_size: NA
j_call: TRBJ2-3
v_call: TRBV5-1
cdr3_aa: CASSSWGEAQYF
cdr3_nt: TGCGCCAGCAGCTCGTGGGGCGAAGCGCAGTATTTT

d_call: TRBD1
clone_size: NA
j_call: TRBJ2-2
v_call: TRBV4-3
cdr3_aa: CASSQDKDRVIANTGELFF
cdr3_nt: TGCGCCAGCAGCCAAGATAAAGACAGGGTAATCGCAAACACCGGGGAGCTGTTTTTT

d_call: NA
clone_size: NA
j_call: TRBJ2-3
v_call: TRBV4-1
cdr3_aa: CASSQDGRASTDTQYF
cdr3_nt: TGCGCCAGCAGCCAAGATGGCAGGGCCAGCACAGATACGCAGTATTTT

d_call: NA
clone_size: NA
j_call: TRBJ2-5
v_call: TRBV7-3
cdr3_aa: CASSPNGGTEETQYF
cdr3_nt: TGTGCCAGCAGCCCTAACGGGGGAACGGAGGAGACCCAGTACTTC

d_call: NA
clone_size: NA
j_call: TRBJ1-1
v_call: TRBV19
cdr3_aa: CASSEGRGRAFF
cdr3_nt: TGTGCCAGTAGTGAGGGCCGAGGGCGGGCTTTCTTT

d_call: NA
clone_size: NA
j_call: TRBJ1-6
v_call: TRBV10-1
cdr3_aa: CARKENSPLHF
cdr3_nt: TGCGCCAGGAAAGAGAATTCACCCCTCCACTTT

d_call: NA
clone_size: few
j_call: TRBJ1-6
v_call: TRBV7-2
cdr3_aa: CASSLDSSSYNSPLHF
cdr3_nt: TGTGCCAGCAGCTTAGACTCGAGCTCCTATAATTCACCCCTCCACTTT

d_call: TRBD1
clone_size: few
j_call: TRBJ1-2
v_call: TRBV6-5
cdr3_aa: CASSLTGTGEGYTF
cdr3_nt: TGTGCCAGCAGTTTAACCGGGACAGGGGAAGGCTACACCTTC

d_call: NA
clone_size: NA
j_call: TRBJ2-3
v_call: TRBV5-1
cdr3_aa: CASSYGGVTDTQYF
cdr3_nt: TGCGCCAGCAGCTACGGCGGAGTCACAGATACGCAGTATTTT

d_call: NA
clone_size: NA
j_call: TRBJ2-7
v_call: TRBV27
cdr3_aa: CASSLSANERTYEQYF
cdr3_nt: TGTGCCAGCAGTTTGTCAGCGAACGAGCGGACTTACGAGCAGTACTTC

d_call: NA
clone_size: NA
j_call: TRBJ2-2
v_call: TRBV5-1
cdr3_aa: CASALNTGELFF
cdr3_nt: TGCGCCAGCGCACTCAACACCGGGGAGCTGTTTTTT

d_call: NA
clone_size: NA
j_call: TRBJ1-4
v_call: TRBV2
cdr3_aa: CASRRDNSATNEKLFF
cdr3_nt: TGTGCCAGCCGCCGGGACAACAGTGCAACTAATGAAAAACTGTTTTTT

d_call: NA
clone_size: NA
j_call: TRBJ1-2
v_call: TRBV5-4
cdr3_aa: CASSPGSSGKSGYTF
cdr3_nt: TGTGCCAGCAGTCCAGGCTCGTCAGGGAAAAGTGGCTACACCTTC

d_call: TRBD1
clone_size: few
j_call: TRBJ1-5
v_call: TRBV19
cdr3_aa: CASSAFDRAQPQHF
cdr3_nt: TGTGCCAGTAGTGCCTTCGACAGGGCCCAGCCCCAGCATTTT

d_call: NA
clone_size: NA
j_call: TRBJ2-7
v_call: TRBV4-1
cdr3_aa: CASSRSGGFSYEQYF
cdr3_nt: TGCGCCAGCAGCCGAAGTGGGGGGTTCTCCTACGAGCAGTACTTC

d_call: NA
clone_size: NA
j_call: TRBJ2-7
v_call: TRBV2
cdr3_aa: CASSSFDEQYF
cdr3_nt: TGTGCCAGCAGTAGCTTCGACGAGCAGTACTTC

d_call: NA
clone_size: once
j_call: TRBJ1-2
v_call: TRBV5-4
cdr3_aa: CASRERSLRGYTF
cdr3_nt: TGTGCCAGCAGGGAGCGGTCGTTACGAGGCTACACCTTC

d_call: NA
clone_size: NA
j_call: TRBJ2-7
v_call: TRBV5-1
cdr3_aa: CASSLGRVNEQYF
cdr3_nt: TGCGCCAGCAGCTTGGGCAGGGTGAACGAGCAGTACTTC

d_call: TRBD2
clone_size: few
j_call: TRBJ2-5
v_call: TRBV28
cdr3_aa: CASSSTLRGGFRETQYF
cdr3_nt: TGTGCCAGCAGTTCGACTTTGCGGGGGGGGTTTCGGGAGACCCAGTACTTC

d_call: NA
clone_size: NA
j_call: TRBJ1-4
v_call: TRBV18
cdr3_aa: CASSPPVVNEKLFF
cdr3_nt: TGTGCCAGCTCACCACCGGTAGTTAATGAAAAACTGTTTTTT

d_call: NA
clone_size: NA
j_call: TRBJ1-6
v_call: TRBV7-2
cdr3_aa: CASSEDAGRVSPLHF
cdr3_nt: TGTGCCAGCAGCGAAGACGCTGGCAGGGTTTCACCCCTCCACTTT

d_call: TRBD2
clone_size: NA
j_call: TRBJ2-1
v_call: TRBV7-9
cdr3_aa: CASSSPSGGNNEQFF
cdr3_nt: TGTGCCAGCAGCTCTCCTAGCGGGGGGAACAATGAGCAGTTCTTC

d_call: NA
clone_size: few
j_call: TRBJ2-2
v_call: TRBV10-3
cdr3_aa: CAISAKQESGELFF
cdr3_nt: TGTGCCATCAGCGCCAAACAGGAATCCGGGGAGCTGTTTTTT

d_call: NA
clone_size: NA
j_call: TRBJ1-3
v_call: TRBV25-1
cdr3_aa: CASSEYSPDRTGNTIYF
cdr3_nt: TGTGCCAGCAGTGAATATTCCCCCGACAGAACTGGAAACACCATATATTTT

d_call: TRBD1
clone_size: once
j_call: TRBJ2-2
v_call: TRBV6-4
cdr3_aa: CASSPDPDRAGYGELFF
cdr3_nt: TGTGCCAGCAGCCCAGACCCCGACAGGGCGGGTTACGGGGAGCTGTTTTTT

d_call: TRBD1
clone_size: NA
j_call: TRBJ2-7
v_call: TRBV7-9
cdr3_aa: CASSLARQGSSTGAYEQYF
cdr3_nt: TGTGCCAGCAGCTTAGCCCGACAGGGCAGCTCAACTGGAGCCTACGAGCAGTACTTC

d_call: NA
clone_size: NA
j_call: TRBJ2-7
v_call: TRBV27
cdr3_aa: CASSDGHTTPYEQYF
cdr3_nt: TGTGCCAGCAGTGACGGACATACCACTCCCTACGAGCAGTACTTC

d_call: NA
clone_size: NA
j_call: TRBJ1-2
v_call: TRBV30
cdr3_aa: CAWSEGGYTF
cdr3_nt: TGTGCCTGGAGTGAGGGGGGCTACACCTTC

d_call: NA
clone_size: NA
j_call: TRBJ2-6
v_call: TRBV7-9
cdr3_aa: CASSLGGSGANVLTF
cdr3_nt: TGTGCCAGCAGCTTAGGAGGGTCTGGGGCCAACGTCCTGACTTTC

d_call: NA
clone_size: NA
j_call: TRBJ2-3
v_call: TRBV25-1
cdr3_aa: CASSARVRTRTDTQYF
cdr3_nt: TGTGCCAGCAGTGCTCGGGTTAGGACTCGCACAGATACGCAGTATTTT

d_call: TRBD1
clone_size: NA
j_call: TRBJ1-5
v_call: TRBV6-5
cdr3_aa: CASRRTGDSNQPQHF
cdr3_nt: TGTGCCAGCAGACGGACAGGGGATAGCAATCAGCCCCAGCATTTT

d_call: TRBD1
clone_size: NA
j_call: TRBJ2-5
v_call: TRBV19
cdr3_aa: CASSISLRQGSGTQYF
cdr3_nt: TGTGCCAGTAGTATTTCGTTACGACAGGGGAGTGGGACCCAGTACTTC

d_call: NA
clone_size: NA
j_call: TRBJ1-1
v_call: TRBV21-1
cdr3_aa: CASSKQDRGLGNTEAFF
cdr3_nt: TGTGCCAGCAGCAAACAAGACAGGGGGCTGGGGAACACTGAAGCTTTCTTT

d_call: TRBD1
clone_size: NA
j_call: TRBJ2-1
v_call: TRBV6-5
cdr3_aa: CASSYDRTGDHEQFF
cdr3_nt: TGTGCCAGCAGTTACGATAGGACAGGGGACCATGAGCAGTTCTTC

d_call: NA
clone_size: NA
j_call: TRBJ2-7
v_call: TRBV27
cdr3_aa: CASSFAGALYEQYF
cdr3_nt: TGTGCCAGCAGTTTTGCGGGGGCCCTTTACGAGCAGTACTTC

d_call: NA
clone_size: few
j_call: TRBJ2-2
v_call: TRBV27
cdr3_aa: CASSLLGNTGELFF
cdr3_nt: TGTGCCAGCAGTTTGCTAGGGAACACCGGGGAGCTGTTTTTT

d_call: TRBD1
clone_size: few
j_call: TRBJ2-7
v_call: TRBV19
cdr3_aa: CASSHRKQTDRGYEQYF
cdr3_nt: TGTGCCAGTAGTCATCGTAAACAGACCGACAGGGGCTACGAGCAGTACTTC

d_call: NA
clone_size: NA
j_call: TRBJ1-1
v_call: TRBV21-1
cdr3_aa: CASSTWARTEAFF
cdr3_nt: TGTGCCAGCAGCACCTGGGCCCGTACTGAAGCTTTCTTT

d_call: TRBD2
clone_size: NA
j_call: TRBJ2-3
v_call: TRBV7-9
cdr3_aa: CSSSLASGGAADTQYF
cdr3_nt: TGTTCCAGCAGCTTAGCCAGCGGGGGGGCGGCAGATACGCAGTATTTT

d_call: NA
clone_size: NA
j_call: TRBJ2-7
v_call: TRBV7-9
cdr3_aa: CASSAFEGGEQYF
cdr3_nt: TGTGCCAGCAGCGCCTTCGAGGGCGGCGAGCAGTACTTC

d_call: NA
clone_size: once
j_call: TRBJ2-7
v_call: TRBV9
cdr3_aa: CASSVAQDLYEQYF
cdr3_nt: TGTGCCAGCAGCGTAGCACAGGACCTATACGAGCAGTACTTC

d_call: NA
clone_size: NA
j_call: TRBJ1-2
v_call: TRBV28
cdr3_aa: CASSLIAGVGGYTF
cdr3_nt: TGTGCCAGCAGTTTAATAGCGGGGGTCGGTGGCTACACCTTC

d_call: NA
clone_size: NA
j_call: TRBJ2-7
v_call: TRBV4-1
cdr3_aa: CASSQVAGAAYEQYF
cdr3_nt: TGCGCCAGCAGCCAAGTGGCAGGGGCCGCCTACGAGCAGTACTTC